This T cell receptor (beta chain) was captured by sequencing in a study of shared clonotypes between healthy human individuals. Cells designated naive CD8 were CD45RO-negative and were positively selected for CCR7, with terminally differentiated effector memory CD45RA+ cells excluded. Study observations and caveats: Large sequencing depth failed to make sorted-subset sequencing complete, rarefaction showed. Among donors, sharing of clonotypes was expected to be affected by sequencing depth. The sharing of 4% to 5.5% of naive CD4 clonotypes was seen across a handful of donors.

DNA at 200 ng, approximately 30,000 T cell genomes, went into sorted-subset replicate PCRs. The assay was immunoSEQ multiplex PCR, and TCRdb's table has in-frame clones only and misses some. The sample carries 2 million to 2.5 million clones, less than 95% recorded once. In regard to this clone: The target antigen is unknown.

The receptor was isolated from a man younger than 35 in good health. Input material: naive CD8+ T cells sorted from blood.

CDR3: CASSPLLKGGGRETQYF. CDR3 DNA sequence: TGTGCCAGCAGTCCCCTCCTGAAGGGGGGGGGCAGGGAGACCCAGTACTTC. The J gene is TRBJ2-5, the V gene TRBV27, with TRBD2 as a possible D gene (7 bases). The CDR3 length is 17 residues. V was trimmed by 5 bases and J by 5 bases, leaving 24 bases between them. Germline CDR1 is MNHEY and CDR2 is SMNVEV (reference sequence).